These 28 T cell receptor beta chains were all obtained from the same sample, sequenced in a study of T-cell memory formation after mild COVID-19. TCRdb itself ran the 5' RACE reads through MiXCR, one entry per CDR3 protein. The sample gives about 49,000 distinct CDR3 sequences, around 25% of which show up once; roughly two fifths is in the top ten. The sequenced sample consisted of PBMCs or a T cell subset sorted from them (not recorded which). The receptors come from a man between 18 and 29 years old who had mild COVID-19 (a few samples of this study predate the infection). Cell type and time point are not known.

The gene calls are TRBV12-3 or TRBV12-4 and TRBJ1-1, with 7 bases that match TRBD1. V was clipped by 6 bases and J by 6 bases; unmatched bases: 7. CDR3 length: 13 amino acids. The CDR3 loop is CASREKQGPEAFF. DNA for the CDR3: TGTGCCAGCAGGGAGAAACAGGGGCCTGAAGCTTTCTTT.

This clonotype has a handful of counts. This rearrangement joins TRBV4-3 to TRBJ2-5; 8 bases fit TRBD1. Germline values: CDR1 LGHNA, CDR2 YSLEER. The V and J ends lost 1 base and 5 bases, in that order; junction bases with no gene match: 6. The length of the CDR3 is 15 residues. The CDR3 DNA follows: TGCGCCAGCAGCCAAGCTGGCAGGGGGCAGGAGACCCAGTACTTC. It encodes CASSQAGRGQETQYF.

This clonotype was picked up a small number of times. The V call is TRBV5-1, the J call TRBJ1-1; D uncertain. V lost 6 bases to trimming and J lost 0 bases, with 6 bases between them. The germline CDR1 and CDR2 sequences are SGHRS and YFSETQ. This CDR3 has 12 amino acids. The CDR3 DNA sequence: TGCGCCAGCACGAACCTGAACACTGAAGCTTTCTTT. It codes for CASTNLNTEAFF. The full variable domain, its missing parts supplied by reference TRBV5-1 and TRBJ1-1, is KAGVTQTPRYLIKTRGQQVTLSCSPISGHRSVSWYQQTPGQGLQFLFEYFSETQRNKGNFPGRFSGRQFSNSRSEMNVSTLELGDSALYLCASTNLNTEAFFGQGTRLTVV.

This CDR3 is CASSPSWGGNTDTQYF. The DNA for the CDR3 is TGTGCCAGCAGCCCCTCGTGGGGGGGAAACACAGATACGCAGTATTTT. The rearrangement uses TRBV5-4 and TRBJ2-3; TRBD2 matches at 7 bases. The V and J ends lost 4 bases and 2 bases, in that order; junction bases with no gene match: 10. Germline CDR1 is SGHNT and CDR2 is YYREEE (reference sequence). CDR3 length equals 16 residues.

The CDR3 loop reads CSARFPMGSPSPLHF. In DNA form, the CDR3 reads TGCAGTGCTAGATTCCCAATGGGCAGCCCGTCACCCCTCCACTTT. V usage is TRBV20-1 and J usage is TRBJ1-6; D remains ambiguous. V gave up 2 bases and J gave up 10 bases, with 18 bases separating them. The V gene's germline CDR1 is DFQATT and CDR2 SNEGSKA (reference sequence). This CDR3 spans 15 amino acids.

Of note for this clonotype: Compared with germline, one end of the junction differs, possibly owing to a read error. The V and J genes are TRBV20-1 and TRBJ2-7; TRBD1 aligns across 7 bases. CDR1 is DFQATT, CDR2 SNEGSKA, per germline (reference sequence). The CDR3 contains 14 residues. CDR3 protein: CSTRWTGYSYEQYF. The CDR3 DNA reads TGCAGTACTAGGTGGACAGGCTACTCCTACGAGCAGTACTTC.

The chain employs TRBV29-1 and TRBJ2-3; D may be TRBD2 (6 bases). Germline CDR1 reads SQVTM; CDR2 reads ANQGSEA. Trimming stripped 3 bases from V and 1 base from J, with 11 bases between. The CDR3 runs 14 residues. CDR3 loop: CSVDGGEGTDTQYF. The DNA for the CDR3 is TGCAGCGTTGACGGCGGGGAAGGCACAGATACGCAGTATTTT.

The chain employs TRBV3-1 and TRBJ2-7, with D possibly being TRBD1 (6 bases). CDR3 length: 14 amino acids. V dropped 2 bases and J dropped 4 bases, with 12 bases sitting between them. Germline-derived CDR1 and CDR2 are LGHDT and YNNKEL (reference sequence). This CDR3 reads CASSQTGQNYEQYF. CDR3 sequence (DNA): TGTGCCAGCAGCCAAACAGGGCAGAATTACGAGCAGTACTTC.

This clonotype was observed a few times. V and J are TRBV29-1 and TRBJ2-5, with 8 bases that match TRBD1. CDR3 length: 14 amino acids. The V and J ends lost 6 bases and 4 bases, in that order; junction bases with no gene match: 10. Germline values: CDR1 SQVTM, CDR2 ANQGSEA. CDR3 residues: CSVTKTGDRETQYF. In DNA form, the CDR3 reads TGCAGCGTCACTAAGACAGGGGATCGAGAGACCCAGTACTTC.

This clonotype was detected ten times or more. The rearrangement joins TRBV6-5 to TRBJ2-7, with D maybe TRBD1 (5 bases). Germline lookup yields CDR1 MNHEY and CDR2 SVGAGI. This CDR3 contains 13 residues. V was cut by 2 bases and J by 6 bases, with 11 bases left in between. The CDR3 DNA reads as TGTGCCAGCAGTTACGGGGCAGCCCTCGAGCAGTACTTC. Its protein is CASSYGAALEQYF.

The DNA for the CDR3 is TGCAGCGTTGGGTGGGGGAACACTGAAGCTTTCTTT. Translation: CSVGWGNTEAFF. V usage is TRBV29-1 and J usage is TRBJ1-1; D is undetermined. Germline CDR1 is SQVTM and CDR2 is ANQGSEA. V was trimmed by 4 bases and J by 1 base, leaving 7 bases between them. This CDR3 has 12 residues. The full variable domain, completed using reference TRBV29-1 and TRBJ1-1, is SAVISQKPSRDICQRGTSLTIQCQVDSQVTMMFWYRQQPGQSLTLIATANQGSEATYESGFVIDKFPISRPNLTFSTLTVSNMSPEDSSIYLCSVGWGNTEAFFGQGTRLTVV.

This clonotype was counted between two and nine times. The genes are TRBV7-2 and TRBJ2-1; the match to TRBD2 covers 9 bases. This CDR3 has 15 residues. Germline V lookup: CDR1 SGHTA, CDR2 FQGNSA. V trimming: 3 bases; J trimming: 2 bases; junction bases outside the gene matches: 2. The CDR3 DNA reads TGTGCCAGCAGCTTGCGGGGGGGGACCTACAATGAGCAGTTCTTC. As protein: CASSLRGGTYNEQFF.

This clonotype was found many times. This chain links TRBV20-1 with TRBJ2-7, with 7 bases aligning to TRBD1. The CDR3 contains 13 residues. The ends lost 3 bases at V and 2 bases at J; junction bases unmatched: 4. The germline gives CDR1 DFQATT, CDR2 SNEGSKA (reference sequence). DNA of the CDR3: TGCAGTGCTAGGGACAGGTTTACCTACGAGCAGTACTTC. Amino acids: CSARDRFTYEQYF.

The chain carries TRBV4-1 and TRBJ2-5; 8 nucleotides match TRBD2. This CDR3 comprises 15 residues. CDR1 and CDR2 from the germline V gene are MGHRA and YSYEKL. Trimming removed 5 bases from V and 3 bases from J; junction bases left unmatched: 8. The CDR3 bases are TGCGCCAGCAGCTCCACGGGGGGGGCTGAAGAGACCCAGTACTTC. This gives the protein CASSSTGGAEETQYF.

This clonotype was recorded a few times. This rearrangement joins TRBV9 to TRBJ2-7; 9 nucleotides match TRBD1. The CDR3 sequence is 14 residues long. Trimming cost V 0 bases and J 6 bases; bases outside gene matches: 4. The germline gives CDR1 SGDLS, CDR2 YYNGEE. This CDR3 reads CASSVGGQGGEQYF. The DNA for the CDR3 is TGTGCCAGCAGCGTAGGGGGACAGGGAGGCGAGCAGTACTTC.

The chain uses TRBV29-1 and TRBJ2-2; no reliable D call. The CDR3 is 11 residues long. CDR1 is SQVTM, CDR2 ANQGSEA, per germline. Trimming shortened V by 4 bases and J by 8 bases, and 8 bases separated the two germline ends. CDR3 loop: CSVVHLGELFF. For the CDR3, the DNA is TGCAGCGTTGTACATCTAGGGGAGCTGTTTTTT.

V gene TRBV7-8 combines with J gene TRBJ1-1; tentative D call: TRBD1 (5 bases). The CDR3 spans 14 residues. Germline V gives CDR1 SGHVS, CDR2 FQNEAQ. The V gene lost 3 bases and the J gene lost 1 base, with 9 bases spanning the gap. Here the CDR3 reads CASSFGGWNTEAFF. The CDR3 DNA reads as TGTGCCAGCAGCTTTGGGGGATGGAACACTGAAGCTTTCTTT.

This clonotype was recorded many times. The V call is TRBV4-1, the J call TRBJ1-5, with no clear D. Trimming took off 1 base at V and 4 bases at J, with 11 bases between the two ends. This CDR3 has 15 amino acids. Germline V gives CDR1 MGHRA, CDR2 YSYEKL. CDR3: CASSQVADENQPQHF. The CDR3, as DNA: TGCGCCAGCAGCCAAGTAGCGGACGAAAATCAGCCCCAGCATTTT.

This clonotype was seen more than once but under ten times. V is TRBV7-6 and J is TRBJ1-1; D gene ambiguous. From germline, CDR1 is SGHVS and CDR2 FNYEAQ. V lost 3 bases to trimming and J lost 3 bases, with 8 bases between them. CDR3 length: 13 residues. The CDR3 protein is CASSLERDTEAFF. The CDR3 DNA reads TGTGCCAGCAGCTTGGAGAGAGACACTGAAGCTTTCTTT.

This clonotype was seen at least ten times. The rearrangement joins TRBV6-5 to TRBJ2-1; no definite D call. CDR3 length: 15 amino acids. With 6 bases removed from V and 8 bases from J, the gap between germline ends came to 20 bases. From germline, CDR1 is MNHEY and CDR2 SVGAGI. The CDR3 DNA is TGTGCCAGCAGCCCTGGATTCTCATTAGACCATGAGCAGTTCTTC. Its translation is CASSPGFSLDHEQFF.

This clonotype came up a few times. The chain has TRBV7-9 and TRBJ1-2; D might be TRBD1 (5 bases). The CDR3 has 15 amino acids. CDR1 is SEHNR and CDR2 is FQNEAQ in the germline V gene (reference sequence). With 7 bases removed from V and 2 bases from J, the gap between germline ends came to 17 bases. As DNA, the CDR3 is TGTGCCAGCACCCCCGAGGTGGGGGGAAACTATGGCTACACCTTC. It encodes CASTPEVGGNYGYTF.

This clonotype has more than one count but fewer than ten. The chain carries TRBV5-1 and TRBJ2-2; D unresolved. The length of the CDR3 is 15 residues. Germline lookup yields CDR1 SGHRS and CDR2 YFSETQ. Trimming removed 1 base from V and 2 bases from J, with 9 bases in between. The DNA of the CDR3 is TGCGCCAGCAGCTTGAATCAGGATAACACCGGGGAGCTGTTTTTT. It codes for CASSLNQDNTGELFF.

There are a few counts of this clonotype. The chain recombines TRBV20-1 with TRBJ2-3; 8 nucleotides agree with TRBD2. The V gene end was trimmed by 5 bases and the J gene end by 2 bases; junction bases not matched to a gene: 9. Germline V gives CDR1 DFQATT, CDR2 SNEGSKA (reference sequence). The CDR3 sequence is 15 residues long. As DNA, the CDR3 is TGCAGTGCTCAGGAAGCGGGGGTACCCACAGATACGCAGTATTTT. This sequence encodes CSAQEAGVPTDTQYF.

This sequence joins TRBV4-3 and TRBJ1-3; possible D gene TRBD1, 6 bases. Looked up from germline, CDR1 is LGHNA and CDR2 is YSLEER. This CDR3 is 17 amino acids long. V was clipped by 1 base and J by 3 bases, with 16 bases between them. CDR3 DNA sequence: TGCGCCAGCAGCCAAGGCCTGACAGGCCGAAGTGGAAACACCATATATTTT. It is translated as CASSQGLTGRSGNTIYF.

V usage is TRBV27 and J usage is TRBJ2-7; 8 positions agree with TRBD2. Germline CDR1 is MNHEY and CDR2 is SMNVEV (reference sequence). Losses at the gene ends were 7 bases for V and 2 bases for J; bases not matched to a gene: 7. CDR3 length: 14 residues. The chain's CDR3 is CASKQGLGAYEQYV. Written as DNA, the CDR3 is TGTGCCAGCAAACAGGGACTAGGGGCCTACGAGCAGTACGTC.

There are a few counts of this clonotype. The chain employs TRBV2 and TRBJ2-7; no definite D call. With 2 bases removed from V and 0 bases from J, the gap between germline ends came to 11 bases. CDR3 length: 15 amino acids. The germline CDR1 and CDR2 sequences are SNHLY and FYNNEI. The CDR3 loop is CASSEPLAGSYEQYF. CDR3 DNA sequence: TGTGCCAGCAGTGAACCCTTGGCCGGCTCCTACGAGCAGTACTTC.

The sample holds a few counts of this clonotype. The chain uses TRBV7-8 and TRBJ2-1; 7 positions agree with TRBD1. Germline CDR1 SGHVS, CDR2 FQNEAQ. The CDR3 runs to 16 residues. V gave up 1 base and J gave up 5 bases; unmatched junction bases: 8. For the CDR3, the DNA is TGTGCCAGCAGCTTAGGTCTCGGACAGGTTGACAATGAGCAGTTCTTC. This codes for CASSLGLGQVDNEQFF.

This clonotype was seen a handful of times. The chain employs TRBV3-1 and TRBJ2-3, with 7 bases that match TRBD2. V was pared by 4 bases and J by 6 bases, with 4 bases of the junction left unmatched. The CDR3 contains 13 residues. Germline CDR1 is LGHDT and CDR2 is YNNKEL (reference sequence). The CDR3 DNA reads as TGTGCCAGCAGCCCGACTAGCTCCGATACGCAGTATTTT. It encodes CASSPTSSDTQYF.